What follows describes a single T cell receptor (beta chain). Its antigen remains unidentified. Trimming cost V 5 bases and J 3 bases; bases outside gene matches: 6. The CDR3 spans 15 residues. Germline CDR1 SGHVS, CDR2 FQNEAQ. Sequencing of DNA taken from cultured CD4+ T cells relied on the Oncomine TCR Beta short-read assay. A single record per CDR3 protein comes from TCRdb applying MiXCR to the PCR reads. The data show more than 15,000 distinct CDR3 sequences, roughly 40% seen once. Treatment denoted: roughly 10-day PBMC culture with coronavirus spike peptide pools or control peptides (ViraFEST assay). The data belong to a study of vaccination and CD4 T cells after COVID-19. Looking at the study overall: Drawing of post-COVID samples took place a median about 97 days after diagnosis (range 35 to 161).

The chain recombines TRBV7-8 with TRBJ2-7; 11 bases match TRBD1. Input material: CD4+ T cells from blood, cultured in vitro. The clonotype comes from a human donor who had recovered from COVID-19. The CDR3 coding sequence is TGTGCCAGCAGCCCAAGGACAGGGGGCATCTACGAGCAGTACTTC. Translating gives CASSPRTGGIYEQYF.